This TCR beta chain is drawn from a study of identical twins. V was clipped by 1 base and J by 1 base; unmatched bases: 7. This CDR3 has 16 amino acids. The germline V gene encodes CDR1 SGHRS and CDR2 YFSETQ. This clonotype came up many times. MiXCR, run by TCRdb on the 5' RACE reads, gives a single entry per CDR3 protein. The table includes fewer than 550,000 distinct CDR3 sequences, roughly an eighth detected once. This same sample was also taken into another study, of yellow fever vaccine responses in identical twins. Per that study: Reportedly, twins showed a vaccine T cell response that looked partly convergent and partly personalized.

Sequenced sample: CD4+ T cells sorted from blood. The chain couples TRBV5-1 to TRBJ1-2; TRBD1 matches 7 bases. The sequence came from a woman between 18 and 29 years old in good health. The CDR3 sequence: CASSLTPGTVNYGYTF. The DNA of the CDR3 is TGCGCCAGCAGCTTGACCCCTGGGACAGTTAACTATGGCTACACCTTC.